Below, 8 T cell receptor beta chains from the same sample are listed, as sequenced in a study of Graves' ophthalmopathy and Graves' hyperthyroidism. CDR3 regions of TCR beta were amplified from RNA transcripts. The authors performed first-round RT-PCR with HTBI primers and then a second-round multiplex PCR. Each CDR3 protein gets one entry after TCRdb re-called the multiplex PCR reads with MiXCR. The sample records about 740,000 distinct CDR3 sequences, roughly 41% being singletons. Sequenced: peripheral blood. These receptors all stem from an adult man with Graves' ophthalmopathy.

The V gene is TRBV3-1, the J gene TRBJ1-5; weak D call: TRBD1 (5 bases). Germline loops: CDR1 LGHDT, CDR2 YNNKEL (reference sequence). The CDR3 has 15 amino acids. The germline V and J ends were trimmed by 0 bases and 7 bases, with 13 bases remaining between them. In DNA form, the CDR3 reads TGTGCCAGCAGCCAAGATTTCGGGGCGGGACAGCCCCAGCATTTT. Translated, it gives CASSQDFGAGQPQHF.

Remarks on this clonotype: A single base separates this from a much larger clone, so it may be a read error. The genes are TRBV11-2 and TRBJ1-2, with 9 bases aligning to TRBD1. Germline V lookup: CDR1 SGHAT, CDR2 FQNNGV. V trimming: 4 bases; J trimming: 4 bases; junction bases outside the gene matches: 7. The CDR3 is 15 amino acids. The CDR3 sequence is CASSSDRGWSYGYTF. For the CDR3, the DNA is TGTGCCAGCAGCTCGGACAGGGGCTGGAGCTATGGCTACACCTTC.

The V call is TRBV7-2, the J call TRBJ2-3, with D possibly called TRBD1 or TRBD2 (5 bases each). V lost 5 bases, J lost 6 bases, and 15 bases lay in between. The CDR3 is 14 residues long. Germline V lookup: CDR1 SGHTA, CDR2 FQGNSA. The CDR3 nucleotides read TGTGCCAGCAGCACGATAGGGACCGATGATACGCAGTATTTT. Translated: CASSTIGTDDTQYF.

This clonotype has just one count. Lacking the conserved final phenylalanine or tryptophan, this CDR3 likely reflects a read error. The genes are TRBV10-3 and TRBJ2-5, with 7 bases aligning to TRBD2. Unmatched junction bases numbered 9, after V lost 0 bases and J lost 5 bases. Germline V gene sequence: CDR1 ENHRY, CDR2 SYGVKD. The CDR3 is 16 amino acids. CDR3 DNA sequence: TGTGCCATCAGTGAGTCGCCTCCAGCGGGGCAGGAGACCCAGTACCTC. Translation: CAISESPPAGQETQYL.

This clonotype has a count of ten or more. The chain couples TRBV10-3 to TRBJ1-1; D not certain. This CDR3 spans 15 amino acids. V shed 0 bases and J shed 2 bases, with 10 bases lying between them. In germline, CDR1 is ENHRY, CDR2 SYGVKD. DNA of the CDR3: TGTGCCATCAGTGAGTCAATGGGTTATAACACTGAAGCTTTCTTT. Translating gives CAISESMGYNTEAFF.

This clonotype was picked up many times. The chain uses TRBV19 and TRBJ2-2; the D call may be TRBD1 or TRBD2 (5 bases each). This CDR3 is built from 14 residues. V lost 5 bases, J lost 4 bases, and 11 bases lay in between. Germline values: CDR1 LNHDA, CDR2 SQIVND (reference sequence). CDR3 amino acids: CASSLGTGTGELFF. DNA for the CDR3: TGTGCCAGTAGTCTCGGGACGGGCACCGGGGAGCTGTTTTTT.

The chain carries TRBV10-3 and TRBJ1-4; D may be TRBD1 (6 bases). The CDR3 length is 15 residues. Germline assignment: CDR1 ENHRY and CDR2 SYGVKD. V dropped 3 bases and J dropped 5 bases, with 13 bases sitting between them. As DNA, the CDR3 is TGTGCCATCAGTGATAGGGTAGGGGGGAATGAAAAACTGTTTTTT. This gives the protein CAISDRVGGNEKLFF.

About this clonotype: Mismatch with germline at one junction end may stem from a read error. The chain combines TRBV5-5 with TRBJ2-7; 9 bases map to TRBD1. The CDR3 runs to 15 residues. The germline CDR1 and CDR2 sequences are SGHKS and YYEKEE (reference sequence). CDR3 in amino acids: CASSLGQGNSYEQYF. For the CDR3, the DNA is TGTGCCAGCAGTTTGGGACAGGGCAACTCCTACGAGCAGTACTTC. Variable domain in full (rest from reference TRBV5-5 and TRBJ2-7): DAGVTQSPTHLIKTRGQQVTLRCSPISGHKSVSWYQQVLGQGPQFIFQYYEKEERGRGNFPDRFSARQFPNYSSELNVNALLLGDSALYLCASSLGQGNSYEQYFGPGTRLTVT.